A selection of T cell receptor beta chains follows, all from one sample in a study of cytomegalovirus exposure and HLA in healthy donors. Produced via immunoSEQ multiplex PCR; TCRdb's table is partial and in-frame only. Altogether about 230,000 clones are present, 85% being singletons, with the ten largest covering 0.24%. The material sequenced was PBMCs. The receptors stem from a girl aged 2-10 years in good health and CMV-seronegative. Both conserved end residues are part of each CDR3. Fields, in order: clone size, D gene, J gene, V gene, CDR3 protein, CDR3 DNA. The D gene is left open where the match is weak. Part of the rows lack a size; the others show once, few, many or a class for expanded clones.

. | . | TRBJ1-3 | TRBV19 | CASSIYSDGNTIYF | TGTGCCAGTAGTATCTACAGTGATGGAAACACCATATATTTT
. | . | TRBJ2-1 | TRBV23-1 | CAGAQGGGGEQFF | TGCGCCGGCGCCCAGGGTGGCGGTGGGGAGCAGTTCTTC
. | . | TRBJ2-2 | TRBV6-5 | CASRTSGELFF | TGTGCCAGCAGGACTAGCGGGGAGCTGTTTTTT
once | . | TRBJ2-1 | TRBV2 | CASNIGRNEQFF | TGTGCCAGCAACATAGGGAGGAATGAGCAGTTCTTC
. | . | TRBJ1-1 | TRBV10-3 | CAISEGTLNTEAFF | TGTGCCATCAGTGAGGGCACCCTGAACACTGAAGCTTTCTTT
. | . | TRBJ1-2 | TRBV19 | CASSISGNYGYTF | TGTGCCAGTAGTATATCAGGGAACTATGGCTACACCTTC
. | . | TRBJ2-7 | TRBV11-2 | CASSTAGPSYEQYF | TGTGCCAGCAGCACAGCGGGCCCCTCCTACGAGCAGTACTTC
. | . | TRBJ2-2 | TRBV11-2 | CASSLAVTGTGELFF | TGTGCCAGCAGCTTAGCGGTGACGGGGACCGGGGAGCTGTTTTTT
few | . | TRBJ2-7 | TRBV2 | CASRTGTSSYEQYF | TGTGCCAGCAGGACCGGGACTTCGAGCTACGAGCAGTACTTC
. | TRBD1 | TRBJ2-3 | TRBV2 | CASSEFSGQGPDTQYF | TGTGCCAGCAGTGAGTTCAGTGGACAGGGGCCAGATACGCAGTATTTT
. | TRBD2 | TRBJ2-7 | TRBV5-1 | CASSSAGLAAYEQYF | TGCGCCAGCAGCTCCGCGGGACTAGCGGCCTACGAGCAGTACTTC
few | . | TRBJ1-4 | TRBV2 | CASSESSF | TGTGCCAGCAGTGAATCCTCTTTT
. | TRBD1 | TRBJ2-7 | TRBV2 | CACERGQGIYEQYF | TGTGCCTGCGAGAGGGGACAGGGGATCTACGAGCAGTACTTC
. | . | TRBJ2-7 | TRBV6-5 | CASGKGEGYEQYF | TGTGCCAGCGGTAAGGGGGAGGGCTACGAGCAGTACTTC
. | . | TRBJ2-5 | TRBV7-9 | CASIPPGQGPKETQYF | TGTGCCAGCATCCCCCCGGGGCAGGGGCCGAAGGAGACCCAGTACTTC
. | . | TRBJ1-1 | TRBV10-1 | CASRAGVTTEAFF | TGCGCCAGCAGGGCAGGGGTAACGACTGAAGCTTTCTTT
. | . | TRBJ1-5 | TRBV19 | CASMRKGTSNQPQHF | TGTGCCAGTATGAGGAAAGGGACAAGCAATCAGCCCCAGCATTTT
. | . | TRBJ2-7 | TRBV15 | CATSRDYSYEQYF | TGTGCCACCAGCAGAGATTACTCCTACGAGCAGTACTTC
. | TRBD2 | TRBJ2-1 | TRBV6-1 | CASSWDGMGGDEQFF | TGTGCCAGCAGTTGGGATGGAATGGGGGGGGATGAGCAGTTCTTC
. | TRBD2 | TRBJ2-7 | TRBV25-1 | CASSRLAGEAYEQYF | TGTGCCAGCAGCCGTCTCGCGGGGGAGGCCTACGAGCAGTACTTC
. | . | TRBJ2-1 | TRBV23-1 | CASSQSGHRGFNEQFF | TGCGCCAGCAGTCAATCGGGCCATAGAGGGTTCAATGAGCAGTTCTTC
. | TRBD2 | TRBJ2-2 | TRBV5-4 | CASTMRLAGGTGELFF | TGTGCCAGCACCATGCGACTAGCGGGAGGCACCGGGGAGCTGTTTTTT
. | TRBD1 | TRBJ2-7 | TRBV30 | CAWEPTGTYEQYF | TGTGCCTGGGAGCCGACAGGGACCTACGAGCAGTACTTC
. | TRBD1 | TRBJ2-7 | TRBV11-1 | CASSLDPDRGRYEQYF | TGTGCCAGCAGCTTAGATCCGGACAGGGGGCGGTACGAGCAGTACTTC
. | . | TRBJ2-2 | TRBV5-4 | CASVRTDTGELFF | TGTGCCAGCGTTAGGACAGACACCGGGGAGCTGTTTTTT
. | . | TRBJ2-5 | TRBV18 | CASSPGGPQETQYF | TGTGCCAGCTCACCGGGCGGGCCACAAGAGACCCAGTACTTC
. | . | TRBJ2-2 | TRBV5-6 | CASSRGLRTSTGELFF | TGTGCCAGCAGCCGCGGGCTCCGAACGTCGACCGGGGAGCTGTTTTTT
. | TRBD1 | TRBJ1-5 | TRBV7-9 | CSSSYGQAGSNQPQHF | TGTTCCAGCAGCTATGGACAGGCGGGGAGCAATCAGCCCCAGCATTTT
. | TRBD1 | TRBJ1-1 | TRBV9 | CASSPDRATEAFF | TGTGCCAGCAGCCCAGACAGGGCTACTGAAGCTTTCTTT
. | TRBD1 | TRBJ2-7 | TRBV27 | CASSFSVGQVTYEQYF | TGTGCCAGCAGTTTTTCCGTGGGACAGGTAACCTACGAGCAGTACTTC
. | TRBD2 | TRBJ2-1 | TRBV19 | CASSPHTLATSSYNEQFF | TGTGCCAGTAGTCCTCACACACTAGCGACGAGCTCCTACAATGAGCAGTTCTTC
. | TRBD2 | TRBJ2-3 | TRBV7-9 | CASSGQTSGGSDTQYF | TGTGCCAGCAGCGGCCAGACTAGCGGGGGATCAGATACGCAGTATTTT
few | TRBD2 | TRBJ2-1 | TRBV6-7 | CASSYLAGYNEQFF | TGTGCCAGCAGTTACCTAGCGGGGTACAATGAGCAGTTCTTC
. | . | TRBJ2-5 | TRBV5-1 | CASSSPLTGIQETQYF | TGCGCCAGCAGCTCCCCCCTAACAGGGATTCAAGAGACCCAGTACTTC
. | . | TRBJ1-4 | TRBV5-6 | CASSFKGRYNEKLFF | TGTGCCAGCAGCTTTAAGGGGCGTTATAATGAAAAACTGTTTTTT
. | TRBD2 | TRBJ2-7 | TRBV27 | CASTPWGLAGGTYEQYF | TGTGCCAGCACCCCTTGGGGACTAGCGGGAGGAACCTACGAGCAGTACTTC
. | TRBD1 | TRBJ2-1 | TRBV4-1 | CASSQVGQGSSYNEQFF | TGCGCCAGCAGCCAAGTCGGACAGGGAAGTTCCTACAATGAGCAGTTCTTC
once | . | TRBJ1-1 | TRBV6-1 | CASKSSGSTEAFF | TGTGCCAGCAAGAGTTCGGGGTCCACTGAAGCTTTCTTT
. | . | TRBJ2-5 | TRBV30 | CAWRKVRNQETQYF | TGTGCCTGGAGGAAGGTGAGGAACCAAGAGACCCAGTACTTC
. | . | TRBJ1-2 | TRBV15 | CATSREATGVYGYTF | TGTGCCACCAGCAGAGAAGCGACGGGGGTATATGGCTACACCTTC
. | . | TRBJ2-7 | TRBV5-4 | CASSLDRPPYEQYF | TGTGCCAGCAGCCTTGACAGGCCCCCCTACGAGCAGTACTTC
. | . | TRBJ1-2 | TRBV28 | CASSLHYVNYGYTF | TGTGCCAGCAGTTTACACTATGTTAACTATGGCTACACCTTC